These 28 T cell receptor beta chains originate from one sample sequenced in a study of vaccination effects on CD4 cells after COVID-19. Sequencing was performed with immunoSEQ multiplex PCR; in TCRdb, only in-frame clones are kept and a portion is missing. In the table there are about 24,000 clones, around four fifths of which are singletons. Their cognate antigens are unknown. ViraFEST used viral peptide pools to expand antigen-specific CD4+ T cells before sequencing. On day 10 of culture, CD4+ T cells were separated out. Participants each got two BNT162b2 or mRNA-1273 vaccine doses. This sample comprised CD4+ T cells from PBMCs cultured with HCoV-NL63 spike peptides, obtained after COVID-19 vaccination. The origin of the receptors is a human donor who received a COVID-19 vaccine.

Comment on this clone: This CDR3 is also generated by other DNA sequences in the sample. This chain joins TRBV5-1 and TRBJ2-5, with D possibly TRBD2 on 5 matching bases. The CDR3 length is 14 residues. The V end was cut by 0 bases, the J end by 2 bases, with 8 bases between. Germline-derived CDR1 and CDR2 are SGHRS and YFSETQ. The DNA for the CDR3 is TGCGCCAGCAGCTTGGGAAGAGGGCAAGAGACCCAGTACTTC. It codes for CASSLGRGQETQYF.

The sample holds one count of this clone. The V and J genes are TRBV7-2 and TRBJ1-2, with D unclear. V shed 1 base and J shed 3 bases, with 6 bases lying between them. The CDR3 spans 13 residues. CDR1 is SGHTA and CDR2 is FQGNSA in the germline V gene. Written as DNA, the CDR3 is TGTGCCAGCAGCTTAGTAGTAGACTATGGCTACACCTTC. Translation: CASSLVVDYGYTF.

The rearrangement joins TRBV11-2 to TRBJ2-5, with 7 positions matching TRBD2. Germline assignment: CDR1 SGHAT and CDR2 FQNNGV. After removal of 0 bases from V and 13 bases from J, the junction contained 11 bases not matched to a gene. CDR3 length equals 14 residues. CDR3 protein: CASSLESSGRGLYF. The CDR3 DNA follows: TGTGCCAGCAGCTTAGAGTCTAGCGGCCGGGGCTTGTACTTC.

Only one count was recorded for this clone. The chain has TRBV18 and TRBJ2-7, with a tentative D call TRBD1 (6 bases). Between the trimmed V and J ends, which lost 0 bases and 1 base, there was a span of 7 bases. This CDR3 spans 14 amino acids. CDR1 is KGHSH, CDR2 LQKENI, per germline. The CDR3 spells CASSPPGASYEQYF. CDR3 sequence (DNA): TGTGCCAGCTCACCACCGGGGGCGTCCTACGAGCAGTACTTC.

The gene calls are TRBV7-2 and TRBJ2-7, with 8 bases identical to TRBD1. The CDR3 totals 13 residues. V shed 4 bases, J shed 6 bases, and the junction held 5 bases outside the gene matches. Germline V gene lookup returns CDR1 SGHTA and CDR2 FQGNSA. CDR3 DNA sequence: TGTGCCAGCAGCTCCCGAGACAGGGGCGAGCAGTACTTC. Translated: CASSSRDRGEQYF.

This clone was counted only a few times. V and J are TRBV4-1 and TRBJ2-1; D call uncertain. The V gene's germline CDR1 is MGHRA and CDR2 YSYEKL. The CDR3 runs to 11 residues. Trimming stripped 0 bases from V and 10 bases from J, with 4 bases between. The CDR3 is CASSQEREQFF. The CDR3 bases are TGCGCCAGCAGCCAAGAGCGGGAGCAGTTCTTC.

CDR3 coding DNA: TGTGCCAGCAGCCAAGACTCGGGAAGCTCCTACAATGAGCAGTTCTTC. It translates to CASSQDSGSSYNEQFF. The V gene is TRBV3-1 (or the pseudogene TRBV3-2), the J gene TRBJ2-1, with D perhaps TRBD2 (5 bases). Per the germline V gene, CDR1 is LGHDT and CDR2 is YNNKEL (reference sequence). This CDR3 has 16 residues. The V end was cut by 0 bases, the J end by 0 bases, with 9 bases between.

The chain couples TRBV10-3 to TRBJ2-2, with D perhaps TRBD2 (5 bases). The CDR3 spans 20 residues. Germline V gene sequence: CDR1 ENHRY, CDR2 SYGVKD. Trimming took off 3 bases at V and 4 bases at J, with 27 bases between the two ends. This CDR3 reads CAISERLVGRERTPTGELFF. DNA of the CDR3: TGTGCCATCAGTGAAAGGTTGGTTGGTAGGGAGAGGACCCCCACCGGGGAGCTGTTTTTT.

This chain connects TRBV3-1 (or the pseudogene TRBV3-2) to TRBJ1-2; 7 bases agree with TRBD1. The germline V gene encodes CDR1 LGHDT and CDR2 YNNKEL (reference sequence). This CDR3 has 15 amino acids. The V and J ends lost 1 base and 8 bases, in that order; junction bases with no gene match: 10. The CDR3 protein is CASSQGTGRSRGYTF. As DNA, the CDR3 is TGTGCCAGCAGCCAAGGGACAGGAAGGTCTCGAGGCTACACCTTC.

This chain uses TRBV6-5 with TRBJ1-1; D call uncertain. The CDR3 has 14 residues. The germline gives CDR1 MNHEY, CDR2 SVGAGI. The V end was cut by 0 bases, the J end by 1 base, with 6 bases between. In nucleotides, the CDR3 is TGTGCCAGCAGTTACTCGTACAGGAACACTGAAGCTTTCTTT. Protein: CASSYSYRNTEAFF.

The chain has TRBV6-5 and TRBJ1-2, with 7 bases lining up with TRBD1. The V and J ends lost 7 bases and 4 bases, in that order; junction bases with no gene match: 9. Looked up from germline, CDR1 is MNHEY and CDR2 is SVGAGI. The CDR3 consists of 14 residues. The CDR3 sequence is CASTDGTAFYGYTF. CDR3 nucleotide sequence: TGTGCCAGCACCGACGGGACAGCTTTCTATGGCTACACCTTC.

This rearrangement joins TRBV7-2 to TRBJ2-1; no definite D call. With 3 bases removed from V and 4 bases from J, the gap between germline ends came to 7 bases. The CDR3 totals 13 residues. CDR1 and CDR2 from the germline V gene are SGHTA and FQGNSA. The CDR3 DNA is TGTGCCAGCAGCTTTGAACCTTACAATGAGCAGTTCTTC. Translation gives CASSFEPYNEQFF.

The CDR3 DNA follows: TGCGCCAGCAGCTTGGGTGGGACAGCTGACTTCTACGAGCAGTACTTC. Translation: CASSLGGTADFYEQYF. This sequence joins TRBV5-1 and TRBJ2-7; 7 bases map to TRBD1. V lost 0 bases to trimming and J lost 3 bases; unmatched junction nucleotides: 9. The CDR3 is 16 residues long. Germline loops: CDR1 SGHRS, CDR2 YFSETQ.

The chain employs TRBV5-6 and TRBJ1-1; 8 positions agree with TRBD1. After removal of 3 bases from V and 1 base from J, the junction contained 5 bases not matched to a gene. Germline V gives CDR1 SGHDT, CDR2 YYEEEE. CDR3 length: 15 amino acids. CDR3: CASSSLDRENTEAFF. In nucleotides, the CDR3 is TGTGCCAGCAGCTCCCTGGACAGGGAGAACACTGAAGCTTTCTTT.

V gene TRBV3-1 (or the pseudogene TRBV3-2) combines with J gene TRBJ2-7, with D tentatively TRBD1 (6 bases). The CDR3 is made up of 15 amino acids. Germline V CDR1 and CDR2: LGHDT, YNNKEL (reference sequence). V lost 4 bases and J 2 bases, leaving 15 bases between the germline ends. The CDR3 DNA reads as TGTGCCAGCAGCCCTCGGCGTGGACAGACCTACGAGCAGTACTTC. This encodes CASSPRRGQTYEQYF.

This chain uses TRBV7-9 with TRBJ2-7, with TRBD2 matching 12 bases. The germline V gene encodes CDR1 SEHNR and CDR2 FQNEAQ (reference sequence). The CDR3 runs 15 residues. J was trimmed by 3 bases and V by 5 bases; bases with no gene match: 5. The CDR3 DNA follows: TGTGCCAGCAGCCCGCGGACTAGCGGGGTCTACGAGCAGTACTTC. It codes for CASSPRTSGVYEQYF.

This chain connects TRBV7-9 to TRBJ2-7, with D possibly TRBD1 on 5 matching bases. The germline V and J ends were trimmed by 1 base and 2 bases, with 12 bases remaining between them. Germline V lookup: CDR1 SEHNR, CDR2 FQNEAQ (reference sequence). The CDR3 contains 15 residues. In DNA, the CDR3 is TGTGCCAGCAGCTTAGTGGACACTGGGGCCTACGAGCAGTACTTC. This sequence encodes CASSLVDTGAYEQYF.

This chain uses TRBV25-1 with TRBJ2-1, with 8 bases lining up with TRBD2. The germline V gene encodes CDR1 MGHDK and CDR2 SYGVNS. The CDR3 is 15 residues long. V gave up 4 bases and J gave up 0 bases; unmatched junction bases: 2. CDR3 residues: CASSVSGGSYNEQFF. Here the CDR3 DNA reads TGTGCCAGCAGTGTGAGCGGGGGCTCCTACAATGAGCAGTTCTTC.

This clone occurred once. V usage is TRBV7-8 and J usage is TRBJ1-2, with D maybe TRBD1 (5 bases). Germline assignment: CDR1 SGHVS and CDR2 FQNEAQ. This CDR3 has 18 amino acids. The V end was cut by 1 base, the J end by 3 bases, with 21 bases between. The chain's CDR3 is CASSLGGIDGVDYYGYTF. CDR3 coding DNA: TGTGCCAGCAGCTTAGGGGGGATAGACGGGGTCGATTACTATGGCTACACCTTC.

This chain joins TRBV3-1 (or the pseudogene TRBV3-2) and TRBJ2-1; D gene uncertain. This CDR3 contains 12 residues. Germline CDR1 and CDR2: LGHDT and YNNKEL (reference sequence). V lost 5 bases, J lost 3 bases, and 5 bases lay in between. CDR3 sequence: CASSDFYNEQFF. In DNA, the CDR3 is TGTGCCAGCAGCGACTTCTACAATGAGCAGTTCTTC.

CDR3 DNA: TGTGCCAGTAGGCTTGAACAGGGCTATAATCAGCCCCAGCATTTT. Translated, it gives CASRLEQGYNQPQHF. The chain recombines TRBV19 with TRBJ1-5, with a tentative D call TRBD1 (6 bases). Germline CDR1 is LNHDA and CDR2 is SQIVND (reference sequence). V lost 6 bases and J 4 bases, leaving 16 bases between the germline ends. The CDR3 runs to 15 residues. Supplemented by reference TRBV19 and TRBJ1-5, the full variable domain reads DGGITQSPKYLFRKEGQNVTLSCEQNLNHDAMYWYRQDPGQGLRLIYYSQIVNDFQKGDIAEGYSVSREKKESFPLTVTSAQKNPTAFYLCASRLEQGYNQPQHFGDGTRLSIL.

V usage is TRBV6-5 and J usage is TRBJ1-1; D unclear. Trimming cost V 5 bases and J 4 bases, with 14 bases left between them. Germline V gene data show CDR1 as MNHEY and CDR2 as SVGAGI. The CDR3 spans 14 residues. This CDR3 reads CASSTPSTSTEAFF. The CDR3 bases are TGTGCCAGCAGTACCCCATCGACCAGCACTGAAGCTTTCTTT.

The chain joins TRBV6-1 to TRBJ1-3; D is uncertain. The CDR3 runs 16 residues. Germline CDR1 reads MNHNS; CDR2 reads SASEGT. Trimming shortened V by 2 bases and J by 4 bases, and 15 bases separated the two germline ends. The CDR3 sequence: CASSEYETLTGNTIYF. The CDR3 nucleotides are TGTGCCAGCAGTGAATACGAGACGTTGACAGGAAACACCATATATTTT.

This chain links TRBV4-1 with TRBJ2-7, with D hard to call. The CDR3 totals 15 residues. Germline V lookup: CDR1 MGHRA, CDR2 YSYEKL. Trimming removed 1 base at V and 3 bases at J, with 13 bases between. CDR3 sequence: CASSQGPRYNYEQYF. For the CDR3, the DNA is TGCGCCAGCAGCCAAGGCCCTAGATATAACTACGAGCAGTACTTC.

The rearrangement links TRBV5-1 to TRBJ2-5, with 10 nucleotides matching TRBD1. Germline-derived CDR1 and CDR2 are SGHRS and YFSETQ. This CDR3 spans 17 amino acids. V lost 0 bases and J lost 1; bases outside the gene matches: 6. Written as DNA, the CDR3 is TGCGCCAGCAGCTTGGAGCCGACAGGGGGCTTCCAAGAGACCCAGTACTTC. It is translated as CASSLEPTGGFQETQYF.

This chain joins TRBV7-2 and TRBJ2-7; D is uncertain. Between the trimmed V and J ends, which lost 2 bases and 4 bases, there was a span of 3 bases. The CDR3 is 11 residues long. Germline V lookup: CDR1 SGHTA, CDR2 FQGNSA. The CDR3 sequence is CASSLKYEQYF. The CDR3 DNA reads TGTGCCAGCAGCTTAAAATACGAGCAGTACTTC.

This CDR3 is CSVRQNTDTQYF. The CDR3 DNA sequence: TGCAGCGTCCGACAGAACACAGATACGCAGTATTTT. The rearrangement uses TRBV29-1 and TRBJ2-3; the D gene is possibly TRBD1 (5 bases). Germline V CDR1 and CDR2: SQVTM, ANQGSEA. Deletions cut 6 bases from V and 2 bases from J, with 9 bases between. There are 12 residues in the CDR3.

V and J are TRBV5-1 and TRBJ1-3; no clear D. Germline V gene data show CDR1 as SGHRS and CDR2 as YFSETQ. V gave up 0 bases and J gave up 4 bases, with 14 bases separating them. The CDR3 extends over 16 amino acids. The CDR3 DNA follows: TGCGCCAGCAGCTTGGCCGGTCGGGATTACGGAAACACCATATATTTT. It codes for CASSLAGRDYGNTIYF. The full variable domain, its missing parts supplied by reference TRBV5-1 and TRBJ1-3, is KAGVTQTPRYLIKTRGQQVTLSCSPISGHRSVSWYQQTPGQGLQFLFEYFSETQRNKGNFPGRFSGRQFSNSRSEMNVSTLELGDSALYLCASSLAGRDYGNTIYFGEGSWLTVV.